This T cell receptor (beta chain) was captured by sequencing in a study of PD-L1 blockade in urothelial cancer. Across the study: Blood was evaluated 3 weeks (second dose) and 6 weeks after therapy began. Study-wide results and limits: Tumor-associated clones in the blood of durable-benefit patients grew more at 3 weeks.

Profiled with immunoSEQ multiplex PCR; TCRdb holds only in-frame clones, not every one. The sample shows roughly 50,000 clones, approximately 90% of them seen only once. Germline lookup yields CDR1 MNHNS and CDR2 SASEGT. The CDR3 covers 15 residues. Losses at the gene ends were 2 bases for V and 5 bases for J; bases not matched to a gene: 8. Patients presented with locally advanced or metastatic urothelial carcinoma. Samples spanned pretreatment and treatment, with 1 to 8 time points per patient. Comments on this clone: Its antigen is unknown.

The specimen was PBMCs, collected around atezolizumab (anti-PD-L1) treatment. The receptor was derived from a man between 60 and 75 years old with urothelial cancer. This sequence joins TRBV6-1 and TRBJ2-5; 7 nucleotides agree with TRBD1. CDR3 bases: TGTGCCAGCAGTGAAAGGTCAGGGGGTGTGGAGACCCAGTACTTC. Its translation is CASSERSGGVETQYF.